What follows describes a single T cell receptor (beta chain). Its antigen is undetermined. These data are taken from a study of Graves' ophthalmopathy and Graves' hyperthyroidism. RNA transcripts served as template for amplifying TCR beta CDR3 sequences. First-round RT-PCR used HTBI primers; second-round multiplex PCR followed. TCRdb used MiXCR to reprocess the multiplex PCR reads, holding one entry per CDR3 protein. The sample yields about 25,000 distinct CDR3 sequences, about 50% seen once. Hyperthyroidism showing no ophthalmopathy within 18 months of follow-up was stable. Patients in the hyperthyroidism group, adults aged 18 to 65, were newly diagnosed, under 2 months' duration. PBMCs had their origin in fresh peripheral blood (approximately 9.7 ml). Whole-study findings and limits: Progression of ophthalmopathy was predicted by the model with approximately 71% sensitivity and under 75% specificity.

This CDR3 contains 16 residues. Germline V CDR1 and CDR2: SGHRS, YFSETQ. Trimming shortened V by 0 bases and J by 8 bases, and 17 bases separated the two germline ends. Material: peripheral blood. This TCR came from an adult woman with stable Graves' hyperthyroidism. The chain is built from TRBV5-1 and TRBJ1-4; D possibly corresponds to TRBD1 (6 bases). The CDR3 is CASSLVRGGGKEKLFF. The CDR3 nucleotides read TGCGCCAGCAGCTTGGTAAGGGGGGGGGGGAAAGAAAAACTGTTTTTT.